This record concerns one T cell receptor (beta chain) sequence. Its antigen is not identified. This specimen comes from a study of blood T cells in healthy people across ages. A sample-barcoded 5' primer and a J-beta primer mix were used in a second PCR of roughly 7 to 11 cycles. Template switching added a 12-random-nucleotide identifier to every cDNA molecule. MiXCR, run by TCRdb on the 5' RACE reads, gives a single entry per CDR3 protein. Counted here are 540,000 or so distinct CDR3 sequences, under 30% occurring once; the ten biggest clones make up around 10%. V was pared by 1 base and J by 4 bases, with 9 bases between. Germline V lookup: CDR1 SEHNR, CDR2 FQNEAQ (reference sequence). The CDR3 contains 14 residues. Study outcomes and limitations: Naive T cell percentage showed a strong correlation with the diversity of TCR beta. The recorded TCR beta diversity per million T cells decreased in a roughly linear manner with age.

The same data also went into a second study, on T cells of mothers and their children.

Specimen: blood. This sequence joins TRBV7-9 and TRBJ2-3; tentative D call: TRBD1 (6 bases). This receptor was identified in a boy between 5 and 17 years old in good health. The CDR3 region is CASSLGAGADTQYF. In DNA form, the CDR3 reads TGTGCCAGCAGCTTAGGGGCAGGGGCAGATACGCAGTATTTT.